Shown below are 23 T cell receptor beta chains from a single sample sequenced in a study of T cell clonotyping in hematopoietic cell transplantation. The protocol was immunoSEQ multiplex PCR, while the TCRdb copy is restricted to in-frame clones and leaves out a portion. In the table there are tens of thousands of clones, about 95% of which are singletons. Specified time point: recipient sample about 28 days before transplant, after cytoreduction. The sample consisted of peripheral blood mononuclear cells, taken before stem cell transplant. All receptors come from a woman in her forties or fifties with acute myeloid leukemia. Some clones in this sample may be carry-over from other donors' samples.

Here the CDR3 reads CASSSIQGAGLEQYF. The CDR3 coding sequence is TGCGCCAGCAGCTCGATACAGGGGGCAGGACTCGAGCAGTACTTC. J is TRBJ2-7 and V is TRBV5-1; 9 nucleotides agree with TRBD1. The CDR3 has 15 residues. The germline CDR1 and CDR2 sequences are SGHRS and YFSETQ. Losses at the gene ends were 3 bases for V and 6 bases for J; bases not matched to a gene: 10.

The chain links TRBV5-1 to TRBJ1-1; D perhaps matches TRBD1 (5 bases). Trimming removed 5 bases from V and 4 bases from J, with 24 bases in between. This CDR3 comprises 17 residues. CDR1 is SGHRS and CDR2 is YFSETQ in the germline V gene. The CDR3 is CASSYDPRRGSSTEAFF. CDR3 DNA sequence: TGCGCCAGCAGTTACGATCCACGGAGGGGATCGAGCACTGAAGCTTTCTTT.

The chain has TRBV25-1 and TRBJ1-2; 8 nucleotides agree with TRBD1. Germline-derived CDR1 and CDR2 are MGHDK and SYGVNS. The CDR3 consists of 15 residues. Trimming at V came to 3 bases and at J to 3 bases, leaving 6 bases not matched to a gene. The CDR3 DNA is TGTGCCAGCAGTGACCGAAGGACAGGGTACTATGGCTACACCTTC. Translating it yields CASSDRRTGYYGYTF.

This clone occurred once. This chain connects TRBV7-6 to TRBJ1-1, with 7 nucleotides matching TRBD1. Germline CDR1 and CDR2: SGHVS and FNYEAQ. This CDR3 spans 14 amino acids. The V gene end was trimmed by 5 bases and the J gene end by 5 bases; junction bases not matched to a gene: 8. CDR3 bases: TGTGCCAGCAGCCCTGGAGGGGGCAGGACTGAAGCTTTCTTT. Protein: CASSPGGGRTEAFF.

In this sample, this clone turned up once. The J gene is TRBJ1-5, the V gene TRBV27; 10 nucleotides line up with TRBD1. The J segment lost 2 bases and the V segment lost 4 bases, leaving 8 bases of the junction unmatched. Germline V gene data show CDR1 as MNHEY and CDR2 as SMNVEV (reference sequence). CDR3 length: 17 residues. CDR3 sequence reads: CASSSRDRGVGNQPQHF. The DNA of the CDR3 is TGTGCCAGCAGTTCCCGGGACAGGGGTGTGGGCAATCAGCCCCAGCATTTT.

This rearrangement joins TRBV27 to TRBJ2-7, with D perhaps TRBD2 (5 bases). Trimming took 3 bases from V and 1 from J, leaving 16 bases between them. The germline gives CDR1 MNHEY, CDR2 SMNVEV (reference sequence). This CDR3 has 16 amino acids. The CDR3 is CASSFSGAGRSYEQYF. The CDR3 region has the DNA TGTGCCAGCAGTTTCTCCGGCGCGGGCAGATCCTACGAGCAGTACTTC.

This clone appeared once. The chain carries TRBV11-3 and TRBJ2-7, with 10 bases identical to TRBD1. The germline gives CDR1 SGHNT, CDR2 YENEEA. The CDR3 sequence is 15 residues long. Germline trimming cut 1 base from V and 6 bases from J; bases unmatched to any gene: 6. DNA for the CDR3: TGTGCCAGCAGCTTAGGGACAGGGGGTTATACCGAGCAGTACTTC. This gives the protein CASSLGTGGYTEQYF.

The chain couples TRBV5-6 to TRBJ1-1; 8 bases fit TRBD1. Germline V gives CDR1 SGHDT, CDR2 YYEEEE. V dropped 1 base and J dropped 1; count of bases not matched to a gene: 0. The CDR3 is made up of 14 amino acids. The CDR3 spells CASSLTGGNTEAFF. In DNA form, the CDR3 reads TGTGCCAGCAGCTTGACAGGGGGGAACACTGAAGCTTTCTTT.

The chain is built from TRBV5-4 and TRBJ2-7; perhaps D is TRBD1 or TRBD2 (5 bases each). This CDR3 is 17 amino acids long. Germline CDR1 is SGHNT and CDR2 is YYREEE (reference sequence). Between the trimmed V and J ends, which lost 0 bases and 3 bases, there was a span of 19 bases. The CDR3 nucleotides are TGTGCCAGCAGCTTGGATCAGGTTTGGGACCGCAACTACGAGCAGTACTTC. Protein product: CASSLDQVWDRNYEQYF.

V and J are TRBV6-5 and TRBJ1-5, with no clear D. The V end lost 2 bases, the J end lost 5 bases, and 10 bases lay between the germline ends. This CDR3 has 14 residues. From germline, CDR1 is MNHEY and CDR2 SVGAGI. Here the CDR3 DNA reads TGTGCCAGCAGTTACGATGCCGCCTATCAGCCCCAGCATTTT. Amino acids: CASSYDAAYQPQHF.

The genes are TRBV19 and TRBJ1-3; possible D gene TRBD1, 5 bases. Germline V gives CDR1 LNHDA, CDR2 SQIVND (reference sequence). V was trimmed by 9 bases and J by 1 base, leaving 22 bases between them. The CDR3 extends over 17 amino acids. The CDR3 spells CASTHYTSSGSGNTIYF. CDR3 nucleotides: TGTGCCAGCACGCACTATACCTCCTCAGGGTCTGGAAACACCATATATTTT.

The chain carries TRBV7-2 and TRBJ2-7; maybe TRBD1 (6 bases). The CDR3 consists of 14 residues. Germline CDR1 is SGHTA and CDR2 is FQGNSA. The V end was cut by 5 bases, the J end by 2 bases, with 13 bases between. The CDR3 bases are TGTGCCAGCAGCCGGAGTTACAGGGCCTACGAGCAGTACTTC. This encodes CASSRSYRAYEQYF.

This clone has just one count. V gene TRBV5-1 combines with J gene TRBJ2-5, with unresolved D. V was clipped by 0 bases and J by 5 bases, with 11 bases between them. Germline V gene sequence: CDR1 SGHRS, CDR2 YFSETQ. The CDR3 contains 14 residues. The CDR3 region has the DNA TGCGCCAGCAGCTTGGCCGAGGTGGGGGAGACCCAGTACTTC. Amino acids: CASSLAEVGETQYF.

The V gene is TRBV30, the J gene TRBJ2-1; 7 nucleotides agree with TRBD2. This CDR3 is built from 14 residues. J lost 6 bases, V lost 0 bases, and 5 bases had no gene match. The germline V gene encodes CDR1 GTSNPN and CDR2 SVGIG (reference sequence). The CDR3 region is CAWSVLREVNEQFF. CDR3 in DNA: TGTGCCTGGAGTGTACTACGGGAGGTCAATGAGCAGTTCTTC. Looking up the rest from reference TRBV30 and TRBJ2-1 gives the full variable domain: SQTIHQWPATLVQPVGSPLSLECTVEGTSNPNLYWYRQAAGRGLQLLFYSVGIGQISSEVPQNLSASRPQDRQFILSSKKLLLSDSGFYLCAWSVLREVNEQFFGPGTRLTVL.

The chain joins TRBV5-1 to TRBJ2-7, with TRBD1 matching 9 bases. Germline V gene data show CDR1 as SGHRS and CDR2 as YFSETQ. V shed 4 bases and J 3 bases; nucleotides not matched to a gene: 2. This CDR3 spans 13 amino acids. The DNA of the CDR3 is TGCGCCAGCAGCACGGGACAGGGCTACGAGCAGTACTTC. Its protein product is CASSTGQGYEQYF. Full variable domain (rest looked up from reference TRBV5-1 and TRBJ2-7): KAGVTQTPRYLIKTRGQQVTLSCSPISGHRSVSWYQQTPGQGLQFLFEYFSETQRNKGNFPGRFSGRQFSNSRSEMNVSTLELGDSALYLCASSTGQGYEQYFGPGTRLTVT.

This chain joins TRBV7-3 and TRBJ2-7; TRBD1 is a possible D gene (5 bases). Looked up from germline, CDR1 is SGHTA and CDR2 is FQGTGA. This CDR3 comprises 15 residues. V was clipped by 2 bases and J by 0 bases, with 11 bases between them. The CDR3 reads CASSLGARSSYEQYF. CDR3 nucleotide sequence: TGTGCCAGCAGCTTAGGGGCGCGAAGCTCCTACGAGCAGTACTTC.

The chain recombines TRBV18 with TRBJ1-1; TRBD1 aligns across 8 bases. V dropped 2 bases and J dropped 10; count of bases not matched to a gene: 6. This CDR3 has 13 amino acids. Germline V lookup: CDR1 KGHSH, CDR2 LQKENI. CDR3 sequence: CASSPARGRRAFF. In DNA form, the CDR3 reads TGTGCCAGCTCACCAGCCAGGGGGCGCCGAGCTTTCTTT.

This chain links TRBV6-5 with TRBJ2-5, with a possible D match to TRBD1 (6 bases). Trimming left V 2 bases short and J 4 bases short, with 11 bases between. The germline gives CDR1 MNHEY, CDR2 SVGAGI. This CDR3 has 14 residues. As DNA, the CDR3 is TGTGCCAGCAGTTACGTGGGGGCCGGAGAGACCCAGTACTTC. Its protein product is CASSYVGAGETQYF.

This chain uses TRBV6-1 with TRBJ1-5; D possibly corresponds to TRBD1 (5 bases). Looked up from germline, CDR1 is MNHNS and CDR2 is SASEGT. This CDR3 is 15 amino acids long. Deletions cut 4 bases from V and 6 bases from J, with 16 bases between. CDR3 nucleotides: TGTGCCAGCAGTGTGGGACTGGCGGTGGGTCAGCCCCAGCATTTT. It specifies CASSVGLAVGQPQHF.

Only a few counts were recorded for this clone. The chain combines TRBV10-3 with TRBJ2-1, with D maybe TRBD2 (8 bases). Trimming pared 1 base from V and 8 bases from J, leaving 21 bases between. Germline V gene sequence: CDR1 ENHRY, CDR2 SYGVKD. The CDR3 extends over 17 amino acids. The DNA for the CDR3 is TGTGCCATCAGTGAGTTTCCAGGGGGGCAGACTAGCGATGAGCAGTTCTTC. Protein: CAISEFPGGQTSDEQFF.

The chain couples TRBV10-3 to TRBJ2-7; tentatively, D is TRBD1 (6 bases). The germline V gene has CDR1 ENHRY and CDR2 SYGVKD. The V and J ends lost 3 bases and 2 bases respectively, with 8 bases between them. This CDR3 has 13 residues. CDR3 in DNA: TGTGCCATCAGTGATCGGGACACCTACGAGCAGTACTTC. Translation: CAISDRDTYEQYF.

The CDR3 protein is CASTGDKVNTEAFF. The CDR3 coding sequence is TGTGCCAGCACCGGGGACAAAGTTAACACTGAAGCTTTCTTT. This chain links TRBV9 with TRBJ1-1; possibly TRBD1 for D (6 bases). The CDR3 length is 14 residues. Per germline, CDR1 SGDLS and CDR2 YYNGEE. Trimming removed 6 bases from V and 2 bases from J, with 14 bases in between.

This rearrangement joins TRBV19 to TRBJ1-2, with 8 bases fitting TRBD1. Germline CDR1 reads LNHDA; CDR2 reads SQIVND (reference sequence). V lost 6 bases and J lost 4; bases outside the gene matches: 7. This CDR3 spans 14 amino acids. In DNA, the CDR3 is TGTGCCAGTAGGAGGGGACAGGATAGCTATGGCTACACCTTC. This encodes CASRRGQDSYGYTF.